These 29 T cell receptor beta chains originate from one sample sequenced in a study of blood T cell repertoires in COVID-19. Assay used: immunoSEQ multiplex PCR; TCRdb lists only in-frame clones, some missing. Among some 80,000 clones listed, roughly 80% were seen once. The specimen sequenced was peripheral blood. The source is a middle-aged woman with active or convalescent COVID-19.

J is TRBJ1-6 and V is TRBV28; 7 nucleotides match TRBD1. Per germline, CDR1 MDHEN and CDR2 SYDVKM. Germline trimming cut 6 bases from V and 10 bases from J; bases unmatched to any gene: 9. This CDR3 contains 14 residues. CDR3: CASRRRTGSSPLHF. In DNA form, the CDR3 reads TGTGCCAGCAGACGAAGGACAGGTTCATCACCCCTCCACTTT.

This chain links TRBV15 with TRBJ2-5; weak D call: TRBD2 (6 bases). The germline gives CDR1 LNHNV, CDR2 YYDKDF (reference sequence). The CDR3 extends over 16 amino acids. Deletions cut 0 bases from V and 1 base from J, with 12 bases between. The chain's CDR3 is CATSRDGTPGQETQYF. The CDR3 DNA is TGTGCCACCAGCAGAGACGGGACTCCCGGCCAAGAGACCCAGTACTTC.

V usage is TRBV6-5 and J usage is TRBJ2-7, with 8 bases fitting TRBD1. The CDR3 consists of 14 residues. The germline V gene encodes CDR1 MNHEY and CDR2 SVGAGI. Trimming at V came to 2 bases and at J to 1 base, leaving 1 base not matched to a gene. CDR3 sequence reads: CASSYRDRSYEQYF. The CDR3 DNA sequence: TGTGCCAGCAGTTACAGGGACAGGTCCTACGAGCAGTACTTC.

This CDR3 reads CATSRDSEDTEAFF. In DNA, the CDR3 is TGTGCCACCAGCAGAGATTCAGAGGACACTGAAGCTTTCTTT. The chain carries TRBV15 and TRBJ1-1; no clear D. The CDR3 has 14 amino acids. Trimming removed 0 bases at V and 3 bases at J, with 8 bases between. The germline gives CDR1 LNHNV, CDR2 YYDKDF (reference sequence). The whole variable domain, remainder taken from reference TRBV15 and TRBJ1-1, is DAMVIQNPRYQVTQFGKPVTLSCSQTLNHNVMYWYQQKSSQAPKLLFHYYDKDFNNEADTPDNFQSRRPNTSFCFLDIRSPGLGDTAMYLCATSRDSEDTEAFFGQGTRLTVV.

The chain employs TRBV28 and TRBJ1-6, with D maybe TRBD1 (6 bases). The CDR3 runs 15 residues. Between the trimmed V and J ends, which lost 6 bases and 11 bases, there was a span of 20 bases. From germline, CDR1 is MDHEN and CDR2 SYDVKM. Written as DNA, the CDR3 is TGTGCCAGCAGCTTACGGACAGCCGTAAGGGCACCCCTCCACTTT. Its protein is CASSLRTAVRAPLHF. Full variable domain (outside the CDR3, taken from reference TRBV28 and TRBJ1-6): DVKVTQSSRYLVKRTGEKVFLECVQDMDHENMFWYRQDPGLGLRLIYFSYDVKMKEKGDIPEGYSVSREKKERFSLILESASTNQTSMYLCASSLRTAVRAPLHFGNGTRLTVT.

The chain uses TRBV29-1 and TRBJ1-1, with D possibly matching TRBD1 (5 bases). V lost 3 bases and J lost 8, with 13 bases in between. This CDR3 is 12 amino acids long. The germline CDR1 and CDR2 sequences are SQVTM and ANQGSEA. CDR3 protein: CSVETGGYEAFF. The CDR3 region has the DNA TGCAGCGTTGAGACGGGGGGGTACGAAGCTTTCTTT.

CDR3 loop: CASRIQQSYNEQFF. The CDR3 DNA sequence: TGTGCCAGCAGGATACAGCAATCCTACAATGAGCAGTTCTTC. J is TRBJ2-1 and V is TRBV28; D gene unclear. This CDR3 contains 14 residues. V gave up 6 bases and J gave up 1 base, with 10 bases separating them. The germline V gene encodes CDR1 MDHEN and CDR2 SYDVKM.

V is TRBV11-1 and J is TRBJ2-7, with a weak D call TRBD1 (5 bases). This CDR3 spans 15 amino acids. Germline CDR1 reads SGHAT; CDR2 reads FQDESV (reference sequence). Trimming removed 0 bases from V and 2 bases from J, with 11 bases in between. CDR3: CASSLASGSAYEQYF. The CDR3 DNA reads as TGTGCCAGCAGCTTAGCGTCAGGGTCGGCCTACGAGCAGTACTTC.

The sample holds a few counts of this clone. The rearrangement links TRBV6-2 or TRBV6-3 to TRBJ1-5; D is perhaps TRBD1 (5 bases). CDR1 is MNHEY, CDR2 SVGEGT, per germline. The CDR3 is 17 residues long. V lost 3 bases to trimming and J lost 0 bases, with 15 bases between them. The CDR3 here is CASSYSNWGDSNQPQHF. The CDR3 DNA is TGTGCCAGCAGTTATTCCAATTGGGGCGATAGCAATCAGCCCCAGCATTTT.

The chain uses TRBV28 and TRBJ2-3; unclear D gene. Trimming took 7 bases from V and 5 from J, leaving 19 bases between them. CDR1 is MDHEN, CDR2 SYDVKM, per germline. The CDR3 has 15 residues. The CDR3 DNA reads as TGTGCCAGCAACGAAGCCCCCCGGTCCTTAGATACGCAGTATTTT. Translating it yields CASNEAPRSLDTQYF.

The rearrangement links TRBV5-1 to TRBJ2-5, with 8 bases that match TRBD1. V was clipped by 4 bases and J by 4 bases; unmatched bases: 6. CDR3 size: 14 residues. Germline assignment: CDR1 SGHRS and CDR2 YFSETQ. The CDR3 DNA reads TGCGCCAGCAGCAATAGGACAGGGAGAGAGACCCAGTACTTC. It specifies CASSNRTGRETQYF.

The chain combines TRBV3-1 (or the pseudogene TRBV3-2) with TRBJ2-2, with 10 bases fitting TRBD2. The germline V gene encodes CDR1 LGHDT and CDR2 YNNKEL (reference sequence). V gave up 5 bases and J gave up 1 base; unmatched junction bases: 7. CDR3 size: 17 residues. This CDR3 reads CASSASPSGGNTGELFF. In DNA, the CDR3 is TGTGCCAGCAGCGCGTCTCCTAGCGGGGGGAACACCGGGGAGCTGTTTTTT.

The chain joins TRBV7-9 to TRBJ1-2; 7 bases fit TRBD1. Germline lookup yields CDR1 SEHNR and CDR2 FQNEAQ (reference sequence). V gave up 5 bases and J gave up 8 bases; unmatched junction bases: 8. This CDR3 has 13 amino acids. CDR3 protein: CASSPGQVWGYTF. The DNA for the CDR3 is TGTGCCAGCAGCCCCGGACAGGTTTGGGGCTACACCTTC.

In nucleotides, the CDR3 is TGTGCCAGCAGCCAAGGTGCGGGGGGGCTCACCGGGGAGCTGTTTTTT. It translates to CASSQGAGGLTGELFF. V usage is TRBV4-2 and J usage is TRBJ2-2; 9 bases line up with TRBD2. After removal of 1 base from V and 4 bases from J, the junction contained 4 bases not matched to a gene. Per germline, CDR1 LGHNA and CDR2 YNFKEQ. The CDR3 sequence is 16 residues long.

CDR3 sequence reads: CASSGAGTGPLSGANVLTF. As DNA, the CDR3 is TGTGCCAGCAGCGGAGCCGGGACAGGCCCTCTCTCTGGGGCCAACGTCCTGACTTTC. The rearrangement links TRBV5-4 to TRBJ2-6; TRBD1 aligns across 8 bases. The CDR3 loop spans 19 amino acids. V was pared by 4 bases and J by 0 bases, with 12 bases of the junction left unmatched. Germline loops: CDR1 SGHNT, CDR2 YYREEE (reference sequence).

The chain carries TRBV27 and TRBJ2-1, with D tentatively TRBD2 (5 bases). V was clipped by 1 base and J by 10 bases, with 17 bases between them. CDR1 and CDR2 (germline): MNHEY, SMNVEV (reference sequence). The CDR3 is 15 amino acids. DNA for the CDR3: TGTGCCAGCAGTTTATTACTAGTTAGGCTCAAAGAGCAGTTCTTC. Amino acids: CASSLLLVRLKEQFF.

V gene TRBV4-2 combines with J gene TRBJ2-4; perhaps TRBD2 as D (5 bases). CDR1 and CDR2 from the germline V gene are LGHNA and YNFKEQ. The CDR3 is made up of 16 amino acids. V was clipped by 6 bases and J by 0 bases, with 15 bases between them. The DNA for the CDR3 is TGTGCCAGCAGTCCGGCCGGGGTAGCAGCCAAAAACATTCAGTACTTC. This translates into CASSPAGVAAKNIQYF.

V usage is TRBV7-6 and J usage is TRBJ2-7; D is uncertain. Trimming shortened V by 1 base and J by 2 bases, and 12 bases separated the two germline ends. The CDR3 sequence is 15 residues long. Per germline, CDR1 SGHVS and CDR2 FNYEAQ. The DNA for the CDR3 is TGTGCCAGCAGCTTAGGCGGCAGCCTAACCTACGAGCAGTACTTC. It is translated as CASSLGGSLTYEQYF. Drawing the rest from reference TRBV7-6 and TRBJ2-7, the complete variable domain is GAGVSQSPRYKVTKRGQDVALRCDPISGHVSLYWYRQALGQGPEFLTYFNYEAQQDKSGLPNDRFSAERPEGSISTLTIQRTEQRDSAMYRCASSLGGSLTYEQYFGPGTRLTVT.

The gene calls are TRBV6-5 and TRBJ2-3, with TRBD2 identical over 7 bases. Germline CDR1 is MNHEY and CDR2 is SVGAGI. V lost 7 bases and J lost 5; bases outside the gene matches: 6. The CDR3 extends over 13 amino acids. Written as DNA, the CDR3 is TGTGCCAGCACTGGGGGGGTAGGAGATACGCAGTATTTT. Translating gives CASTGGVGDTQYF.

The V gene is TRBV29-1, the J gene TRBJ1-1, with D unclear. Trimming took off 8 bases at V and 1 base at J, with 14 bases between the two ends. The CDR3 is 13 amino acids. From germline, CDR1 is SQVTM and CDR2 ANQGSEA. This chain's CDR3 is CSSRRAGNTEAFF. CDR3 sequence (DNA): TGCAGCTCCCGGAGGGCCGGGAACACTGAAGCTTTCTTT.

The V gene is TRBV7-2, the J gene TRBJ2-7; 11 bases fit TRBD2. Germline CDR1 reads SGHTA; CDR2 reads FQGNSA. V lost 5 bases, J lost 3 bases, and 6 bases stayed unmatched. The CDR3 has 15 amino acids. CDR3 residues: CASSQGGTSGYEQYF. CDR3 sequence (DNA): TGTGCCAGCAGCCAAGGGGGGACTAGCGGCTACGAGCAGTACTTC. The full variable domain, its missing parts supplied by reference TRBV7-2 and TRBJ2-7, is GAGVSQSPSNKVTEKGKDVELRCDPISGHTALYWYRQSLGQGLEFLIYFQGNSAPDKSGLPSDRFSAERTGGSVSTLTIQRTQQEDSAVYLCASSQGGTSGYEQYFGPGTRLTVT.

V usage is TRBV5-4 and J usage is TRBJ2-3, with D possibly being TRBD2 (6 bases). CDR3 length: 13 amino acids. V shed 9 bases and J shed 1 base, with 12 bases lying between them. The germline gives CDR1 SGHNT, CDR2 YYREEE (reference sequence). CDR3 DNA sequence: TGTGCCACCAGGCGGGGACGCACAGATACGCAGTATTTT. Protein: CATRRGRTDTQYF.

V is TRBV5-6 and J is TRBJ2-6; D gene unclear. Germline V gives CDR1 SGHDT, CDR2 YYEEEE. CDR3 length equals 16 residues. V was clipped by 5 bases and J by 0 bases, with 12 bases between them. DNA of the CDR3: TGTGCCAGCAGTCCCCGGTGGTCCTCTGGGGCCAACGTCCTGACTTTC. As protein: CASSPRWSSGANVLTF.

The chain links TRBV28 to TRBJ2-7, with 7 bases fitting TRBD2. Trimming cost V 2 bases and J 4 bases; bases outside gene matches: 11. The V gene's germline CDR1 is MDHEN and CDR2 SYDVKM. There are 16 residues in the CDR3. The CDR3 is CASSLQVGRGPYEQYF. In DNA form, the CDR3 reads TGTGCCAGCAGTTTACAAGTTGGGAGGGGACCATACGAGCAGTACTTC.

The chain joins TRBV15 to TRBJ1-5; 11 nucleotides agree with TRBD1. Germline V gene data show CDR1 as LNHNV and CDR2 as YYDKDF (reference sequence). V was pared by 6 bases and J by 6 bases, with 7 bases of the junction left unmatched. The CDR3 runs to 15 residues. The DNA of the CDR3 is TGTGCCACCAGGGGACAGGGGGGTCTTGGTCAGCCCCAGCATTTT. This encodes CATRGQGGLGQPQHF.

This clone was seen many times. This chain links TRBV3-1 (or the pseudogene TRBV3-2) with TRBJ2-2; 8 bases agree with TRBD1. V lost 7 bases and J lost 4; bases outside the gene matches: 11. Germline CDR1 reads LGHDT; CDR2 reads YNNKEL (reference sequence). The CDR3 spans 16 residues. The CDR3 spells CASTGKGQAATGELFF. The CDR3 nucleotides are TGTGCCAGCACCGGGAAGGGACAGGCCGCCACCGGGGAGCTGTTTTTT.

J is TRBJ1-1 and V is TRBV19; D gene unclear. This CDR3 spans 14 amino acids. From germline, CDR1 is LNHDA and CDR2 SQIVND (reference sequence). Trimming stripped 7 bases from V and 1 base from J, with 13 bases between. The CDR3 nucleotides read TGTGCCAGTACCATATACTTCTGGAACACTGAAGCTTTCTTT. It codes for CASTIYFWNTEAFF.

As DNA, the CDR3 is TGTGCCAGCAGTGTAGACAGGGACTACGAGCAGTACTTC. Encoded protein: CASSVDRDYEQYF. The V and J genes are TRBV2 and TRBJ2-7, with TRBD1 matching over 7 bases. Per germline, CDR1 SNHLY and CDR2 FYNNEI. The CDR3 contains 13 residues. The trim removed 4 bases at V and 3 bases at J, leaving 3 bases unmatched. Full variable domain (missing parts from reference TRBV2 and TRBJ2-7): EPEVTQTPSHQVTQMGQEVILRCVPISNHLYFYWYRQILGQKVEFLVSFYNNEISEKSEIFDDQFSVERPDGSNFTLKIRSTKLEDSAMYFCASSVDRDYEQYFGPGTRLTVT.

V gene TRBV29-1 combines with J gene TRBJ1-1, with 9 bases identical to TRBD1. CDR3 length: 14 amino acids. Germline V lookup: CDR1 SQVTM, CDR2 ANQGSEA. Trimming cost V 6 bases and J 0 bases; bases outside gene matches: 5. The CDR3 DNA follows: TGCAGCGTGAGTGACAGGGGGATGAACACTGAAGCTTTCTTT. This encodes CSVSDRGMNTEAFF.